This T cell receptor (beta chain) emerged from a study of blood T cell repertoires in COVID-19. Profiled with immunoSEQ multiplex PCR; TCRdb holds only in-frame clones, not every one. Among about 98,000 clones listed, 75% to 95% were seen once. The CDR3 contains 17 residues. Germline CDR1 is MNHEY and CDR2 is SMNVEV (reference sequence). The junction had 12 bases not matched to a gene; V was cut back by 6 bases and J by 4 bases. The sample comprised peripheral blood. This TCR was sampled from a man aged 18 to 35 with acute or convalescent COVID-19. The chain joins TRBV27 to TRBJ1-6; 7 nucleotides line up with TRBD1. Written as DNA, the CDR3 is TGTGCCAGCAGGGGCGGAGGGACAGTTTTATATAATTCACCCCTCCACTTT. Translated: CASRGGGTVLYNSPLHF.